Each of the 18 T cell receptor beta chains below was sequenced from the same sample in a study of T cells in Graves' hyperthyroidism and ophthalmopathy. It was RNA transcripts that yielded the amplified TCR beta CDR3 regions. The study used the HTBI primer set for a first-round RT-PCR of the TCR CDR3. TCRdb called the multiplex PCR reads again in MiXCR, with one record for every CDR3 protein. This table has roughly 550,000 distinct CDR3 sequences, 15% to 20% appearing once. The sample comprised blood. These receptor sequences come from a woman in her 30s with Graves' ophthalmopathy.

To note about this clonotype: Germline is not matched at one junction end, which may reflect a read error. The genes are TRBV20-1 and TRBJ2-2, with TRBD2 matching 14 bases. Germline loops: CDR1 DFQATT, CDR2 SNEGSKA (reference sequence). The CDR3 has 18 amino acids. This CDR3 reads CSVRDGGLAGAMAGELFF. DNA for the CDR3: TGCAGTGTTAGAGATGGGGGACTAGCGGGAGCAATGGCCGGGGAGCTGTTTTTT.

This clonotype was seen repeatedly, ten times or more. This chain links TRBV2 with TRBJ2-1; TRBD2 is a possible D gene (6 bases). Germline assignment: CDR1 SNHLY and CDR2 FYNNEI. Trimming cost V 5 bases and J 8 bases, with 19 bases left between them. The CDR3 totals 15 residues. For the CDR3, the DNA is TGTGCCAGCAGTCCAGGTCGGGGGAAGTACGATGAGCAGTTCTTC. The encoded protein is CASSPGRGKYDEQFF.

This chain uses TRBV20-1 with TRBJ2-3, with 10 bases fitting TRBD2. J was trimmed by 5 bases and V by 5 bases; bases with no gene match: 7. CDR3 length: 14 amino acids. Germline-derived CDR1 and CDR2 are DFQATT and SNEGSKA (reference sequence). The CDR3 here is CSAALAGVVDTQYF. In DNA, the CDR3 is TGCAGTGCTGCCCTAGCGGGAGTGGTAGATACGCAGTATTTT.

The chain employs TRBV7-2 and TRBJ2-1, with a weak D call TRBD1 (5 bases). Germline CDR1 reads SGHTA; CDR2 reads FQGNSA. The CDR3 runs to 14 residues. The V end lost 8 bases, the J end lost 0 bases, and 11 bases lay between the germline ends. The CDR3 loop is CASGALSSYNEQFF. DNA of the CDR3: TGTGCCAGCGGGGCTCTTAGCTCCTACAATGAGCAGTTCTTC.

The V gene is TRBV28, the J gene TRBJ2-1, with a weak D call TRBD1 (6 bases). The CDR3 runs 15 residues. Germline CDR1 and CDR2: MDHEN and SYDVKM. Trimming took off 7 bases at V and 4 bases at J, with 17 bases between the two ends. In DNA form, the CDR3 reads TGTGCCAGCACCCTCGAGGGGGTCTTATACAATGAGCAGTTCTTC. Residues: CASTLEGVLYNEQFF.

At least ten counts were recorded for this clonotype. V and J are TRBV4-3 and TRBJ2-3; D is unclear. V was pared by 1 base and J by 5 bases, with 13 bases between. Germline-derived CDR1 and CDR2 are LGHNA and YSLEER. The CDR3 covers 15 residues. The CDR3 loop is CASSQGVRTEDTQYF. CDR3 nucleotides: TGCGCCAGCAGCCAAGGAGTCCGTACGGAAGATACGCAGTATTTT.

This clonotype was observed once. The V gene is TRBV6-1, the J gene TRBJ2-3; D call uncertain. V was trimmed by 3 bases and J by 0 bases, leaving 13 bases between them. This CDR3 has 16 residues. Germline CDR1 and CDR2: MNHNS and SASEGT. CDR3 nucleotide sequence: TGTGCCAGCAGTGAGCAGGCAAACTCTAGCACAGATACGCAGTATTTT. Protein sequence: CASSEQANSSTDTQYF.

This clonotype has at least ten counts. V is TRBV28 and J is TRBJ2-2; 7 nucleotides line up with TRBD1. Losses at the gene ends were 5 bases for V and 6 bases for J; bases not matched to a gene: 12. The CDR3 extends over 16 amino acids. CDR1 is MDHEN, CDR2 SYDVKM, per germline. CDR3 amino acids: CASSPNRGRWSGELFF. For the CDR3, the DNA is TGTGCCAGCAGTCCTAACAGGGGCCGCTGGTCCGGGGAGCTGTTTTTT.

This clonotype was detected a few times. This chain uses TRBV28 with TRBJ2-1; the D gene is possibly TRBD2 (5 bases). CDR3 length equals 17 residues. V lost 7 bases to trimming and J lost 7 bases, with 26 bases between them. In germline, CDR1 is MDHEN, CDR2 SYDVKM. The CDR3 sequence: CASIPYPTLVGMNEQFF. In nucleotides, the CDR3 is TGTGCCAGCATCCCCTACCCCACACTAGTTGGAATGAATGAGCAGTTCTTC. The whole variable domain, filled in from reference TRBV28 and TRBJ2-1, reads DVKVTQSSRYLVKRTGEKVFLECVQDMDHENMFWYRQDPGLGLRLIYFSYDVKMKEKGDIPEGYSVSREKKERFSLILESASTNQTSMYLCASIPYPTLVGMNEQFFGPGTRLTVL.

This clonotype has at least ten counts. The V call is TRBV11-2, the J call TRBJ2-7, with D unresolved. Germline-derived CDR1 and CDR2 are SGHAT and FQNNGV. V gave up 2 bases and J gave up 2 bases, with 7 bases separating them. This CDR3 region has 13 residues. The CDR3 reads CASSLSPPYEQYF. CDR3 nucleotides: TGTGCCAGCAGCTTATCCCCCCCCTACGAGCAGTACTTC. Supplemented by reference TRBV11-2 and TRBJ2-7, the full variable domain reads EAGVAQSPRYKIIEKRQSVAFWCNPISGHATLYWYQQILGQGPKLLIQFQNNGVVDDSQLPKDRFSAERLKGVDSTLKIQPAKLEDSAVYLCASSLSPPYEQYFGPGTRLTVT.

In its sample, this clonotype was seen many times. The chain employs TRBV6-2 or TRBV6-3 and TRBJ2-2; D unclear. Germline CDR1 MNHEY, CDR2 SVGEGT. Trimming took 7 bases from V and 2 from J, leaving 17 bases between them. The CDR3 covers 16 residues. The chain's CDR3 is CASKPNPDVNTGELFF. The DNA of the CDR3 is TGTGCCAGCAAACCCAACCCCGACGTTAACACCGGGGAGCTGTTTTTT.

In its sample, this clonotype was seen a few times. J is TRBJ2-2 and V is TRBV5-1; no reliable D call. Germline V lookup: CDR1 SGHRS, CDR2 YFSETQ. This CDR3 is built from 17 residues. V was clipped by 4 bases and J by 1 base, with 17 bases between them. CDR3 nucleotide sequence: TGCGCCAGCAGCCTCCGGGCTACCTGGGGGAACACCGGGGAGCTGTTTTTT. Its translation: CASSLRATWGNTGELFF.

The rearrangement links TRBV10-2 to TRBJ2-7; no clear D gene. Deletions cut 4 bases from V and 0 bases from J, with 4 bases between. This CDR3 has 12 amino acids. CDR1 is WSHSY and CDR2 is SAAADI in the germline V gene. The CDR3 DNA sequence: TGCGCCAGCAGTGTCCTCTCCTACGAGCAGTACTTC. Protein product: CASSVLSYEQYF.

V and J are TRBV7-2 and TRBJ2-3, with D tentatively TRBD1 (7 bases). Germline V lookup: CDR1 SGHTA, CDR2 FQGNSA. The CDR3 runs to 16 residues. V shed 5 bases and J shed 0 bases, with 15 bases lying between them. Here the CDR3 reads CASSLRGAGSTDTQYF. The DNA for the CDR3 is TGTGCCAGCAGCCTCAGGGGGGCCGGGAGCACAGATACGCAGTATTTT.

This chain connects TRBV2 to TRBJ2-7, with a weak D call TRBD1 (7 bases). CDR3 length: 15 residues. The germline V gene has CDR1 SNHLY and CDR2 FYNNEI. The V end was cut by 6 bases, the J end by 0 bases, with 15 bases between. CDR3 residues: CASSQEGQSSYEQYF. CDR3 DNA: TGTGCCAGCAGCCAGGAGGGACAGAGCTCCTACGAGCAGTACTTC.

There are many counts of this clonotype. The V call is TRBV7-9, the J call TRBJ2-3; D ambiguous. The V end was cut by 2 bases, the J end by 8 bases, with 11 bases between. Germline V gives CDR1 SEHNR, CDR2 FQNEAQ (reference sequence). The CDR3 runs to 13 residues. The CDR3 region has the DNA TGTGCCAGCAGCTTATCAGCCTTAGGTACGCAGTATTTT. This encodes CASSLSALGTQYF.

This clonotype was recorded many times. The chain has TRBV20-1 and TRBJ2-3, with a weak D call TRBD2 (5 bases). Germline loops: CDR1 DFQATT, CDR2 SNEGSKA (reference sequence). The V and J ends lost 6 bases and 6 bases respectively, with 19 bases between them. The CDR3 length is 14 residues. CDR3 region: CSAPPHAERDTQYF. CDR3 DNA sequence: TGCAGTGCCCCCCCCCATGCGGAGCGGGATACGCAGTATTTT.

This clonotype was seen at least ten times. The J gene is TRBJ2-3, the V gene TRBV12-3 or TRBV12-4; no clear D. The V end was cut by 6 bases, the J end by 2 bases, with 12 bases between. CDR3 length: 14 amino acids. The CDR3 DNA reads TGTGCCAGCAGCCCCACGAGAACCACAGATACGCAGTATTTT. Its protein is CASSPTRTTDTQYF.